The T cell receptor beta chain described here comes from a study of cytomegalovirus exposure and HLA in healthy donors. General study findings and limits: Productive status was seen about 87% or about 30% of the time for most TCR beta V segments in an earlier analysis. V- and J-gene trimming of TCR beta was linked (in a later analysis) to a missense DCLRE1C variant. The later analysis indicated that the majority of CMV-associated TCR beta chains appeared HLA-restricted. The listing of fewer than 200 TCR beta chains classed them as cytomegalovirus-associated.

PCR amplification relied on 60 Vbeta primers (plus 13 Jbeta primers). Only in-frame clones appear in the TCRdb table, and some are missing; sequencing was by immunoSEQ multiplex PCR. The sample carries approximately 200,000 clones, 70% to 80% recorded once. Concerning this clone: What it binds is not known.

The sequence derives from a man aged 30 to 39 in good health and CMV-seronegative. The specimen was PBMCs.

CDR3 DNA sequence: TGCGCCAGCAGCCAAGAGAACACAATGAGGGGCTACACCTTC. Translating gives CASSQENTMRGYTF. This chain joins TRBV4-1 and TRBJ1-2; D remains ambiguous. The germline V and J ends were trimmed by 0 bases and 8 bases, with 13 bases remaining between them. The CDR3 has 14 amino acids. Germline lookup yields CDR1 MGHRA and CDR2 YSYEKL.